This entry features one T cell receptor beta chain sequence. Germline-derived CDR1 and CDR2 are SGHVS and FNYEAQ. The CDR3 has 16 amino acids. With V trimmed by 5 bases and J by 0 bases, 6 bases remained unmatched. This specimen comes from a study of T cell changes during pregnancy in multiple sclerosis. Produced via immunoSEQ multiplex PCR; TCRdb's table is partial and in-frame only. This sample yields 35,000 to 45,000 clones, of which 75% to 95% are seen a single time; over 6.5% belongs to the top ten. The chain recombines TRBV7-6 with TRBJ1-1; 10 bases line up with TRBD1. The sequences come from CD8+ T cells from peripheral blood mononuclear cells, collected before pregnancy. This receptor was obtained from a female donor with multiple sclerosis, enrolled in a pregnancy study. As DNA, the CDR3 is TGTGCCAGCAGCCCGGGACAGGGGCTTATGAACACTGAAGCTTTCTTT. It translates to CASSPGQGLMNTEAFF. The full variable domain, with the rest looked up from reference TRBV7-6 and TRBJ1-1, is GAGVSQSPRYKVTKRGQDVALRCDPISGHVSLYWYRQALGQGPEFLTYFNYEAQQDKSGLPNDRFSAERPEGSISTLTIQRTEQRDSAMYRCASSPGQGLMNTEAFFGQGTRLTVV.